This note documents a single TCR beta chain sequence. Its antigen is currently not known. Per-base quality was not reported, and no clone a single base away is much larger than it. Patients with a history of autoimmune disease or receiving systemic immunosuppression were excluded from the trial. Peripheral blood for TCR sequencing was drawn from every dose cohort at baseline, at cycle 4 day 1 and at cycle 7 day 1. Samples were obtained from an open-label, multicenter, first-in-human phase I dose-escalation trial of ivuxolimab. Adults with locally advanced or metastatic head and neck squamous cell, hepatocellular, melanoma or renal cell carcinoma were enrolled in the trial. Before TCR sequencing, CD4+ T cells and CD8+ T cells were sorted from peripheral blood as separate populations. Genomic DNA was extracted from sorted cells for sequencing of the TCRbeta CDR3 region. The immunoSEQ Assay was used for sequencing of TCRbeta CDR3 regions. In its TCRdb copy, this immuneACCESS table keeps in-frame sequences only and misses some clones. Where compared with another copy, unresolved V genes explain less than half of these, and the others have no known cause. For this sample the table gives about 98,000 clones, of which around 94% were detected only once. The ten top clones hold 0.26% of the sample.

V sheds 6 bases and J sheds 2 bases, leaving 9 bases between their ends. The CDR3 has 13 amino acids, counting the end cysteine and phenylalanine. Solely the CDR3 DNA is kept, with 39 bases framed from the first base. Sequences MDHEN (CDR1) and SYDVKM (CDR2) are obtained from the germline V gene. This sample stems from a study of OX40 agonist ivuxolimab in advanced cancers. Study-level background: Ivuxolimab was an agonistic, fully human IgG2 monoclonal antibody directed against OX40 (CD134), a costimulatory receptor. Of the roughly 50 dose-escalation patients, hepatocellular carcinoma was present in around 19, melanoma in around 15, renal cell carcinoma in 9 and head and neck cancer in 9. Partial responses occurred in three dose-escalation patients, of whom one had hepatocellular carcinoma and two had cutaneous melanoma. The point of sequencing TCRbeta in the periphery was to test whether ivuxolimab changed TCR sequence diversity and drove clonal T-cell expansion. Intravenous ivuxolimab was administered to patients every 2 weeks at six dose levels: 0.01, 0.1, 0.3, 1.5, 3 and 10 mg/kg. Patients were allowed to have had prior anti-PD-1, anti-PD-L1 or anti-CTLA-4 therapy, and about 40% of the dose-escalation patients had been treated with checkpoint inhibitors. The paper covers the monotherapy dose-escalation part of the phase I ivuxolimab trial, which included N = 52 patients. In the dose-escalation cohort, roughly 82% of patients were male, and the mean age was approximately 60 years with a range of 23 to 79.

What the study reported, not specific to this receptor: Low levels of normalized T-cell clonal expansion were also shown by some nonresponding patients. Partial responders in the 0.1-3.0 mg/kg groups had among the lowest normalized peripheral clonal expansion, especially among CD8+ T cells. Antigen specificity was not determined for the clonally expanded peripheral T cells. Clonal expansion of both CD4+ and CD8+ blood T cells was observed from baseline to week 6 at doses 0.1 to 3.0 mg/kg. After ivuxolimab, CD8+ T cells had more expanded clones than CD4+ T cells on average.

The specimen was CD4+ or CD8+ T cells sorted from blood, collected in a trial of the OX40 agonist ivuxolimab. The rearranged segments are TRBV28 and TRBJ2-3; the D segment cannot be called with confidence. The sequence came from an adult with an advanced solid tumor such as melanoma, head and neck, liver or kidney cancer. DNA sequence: TGTGCCAGCAGATGGACCCCCACAGATACGCAGTATTTT. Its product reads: CASRWTPTDTQYF.